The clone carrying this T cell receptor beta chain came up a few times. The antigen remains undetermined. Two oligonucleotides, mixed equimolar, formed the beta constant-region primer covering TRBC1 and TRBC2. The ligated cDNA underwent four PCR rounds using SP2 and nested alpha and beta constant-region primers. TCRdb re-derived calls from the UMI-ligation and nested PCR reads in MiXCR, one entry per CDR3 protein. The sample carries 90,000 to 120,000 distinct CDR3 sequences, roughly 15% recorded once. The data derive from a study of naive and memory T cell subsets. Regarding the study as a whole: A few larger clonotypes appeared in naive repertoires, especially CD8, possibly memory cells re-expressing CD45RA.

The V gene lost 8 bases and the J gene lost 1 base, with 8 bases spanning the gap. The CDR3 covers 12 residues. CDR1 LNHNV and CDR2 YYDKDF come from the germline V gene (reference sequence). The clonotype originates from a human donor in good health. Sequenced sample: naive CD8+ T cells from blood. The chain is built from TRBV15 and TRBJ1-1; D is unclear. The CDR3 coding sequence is TGTGCCACCGTGGGTCCGAACACTGAAGCTTTCTTT. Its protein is CATVGPNTEAFF.